Listed here are 5 T cell receptor beta chains from one sample, sequenced in a study of T cell repertoires in cytomegalovirus infection. Each CDR3 protein gets one entry after TCRdb re-called the reads with MiXCR. Among roughly 760,000 distinct CDR3 sequences listed, less than 40% were seen once. The sample taken for sequencing was PBMCs. These receptor sequences come from a human donor in good health (CMV status not recorded). Some clones in this sample may be carry-over from other donors' samples.

The chain carries TRBV6-2 or TRBV6-3 and TRBJ2-1; D call uncertain. The CDR3 loop spans 14 amino acids. Germline V gene lookup returns CDR1 MNHEY and CDR2 SVGEGT. V lost 0 bases to trimming and J lost 5 bases, with 8 bases between them. The CDR3 protein is CASSYSVNNNEQFF. The CDR3 bases are TGTGCCAGCAGTTACTCCGTCAACAACAATGAGCAGTTCTTC.

The gene calls are TRBV6-6 and TRBJ1-5; D gene ambiguous. This CDR3 spans 15 amino acids. Trimming pared 2 bases from V and 0 bases from J, leaving 8 bases between. Germline V gene lookup returns CDR1 MNHNY and CDR2 SVGAGI (reference sequence). The CDR3 loop is CASSYRQYSNQPQHF. The CDR3 bases are TGTGCCAGCAGTTACCGGCAGTATAGCAATCAGCCCCAGCATTTT.

The rearrangement links TRBV27 to TRBJ1-2, with a weak D call TRBD1 (5 bases). CDR3 length equals 14 residues. The germline gives CDR1 MNHEY, CDR2 SMNVEV (reference sequence). Trimming took off 8 bases at V and 0 bases at J, with 13 bases between the two ends. The CDR3 region has the DNA TGTGCCAGCGGCTACTACAGGTCTAACTATGGCTACACCTTC. This gives the protein CASGYYRSNYGYTF.

This chain uses TRBV20-1 with TRBJ2-3, with 9 bases lining up with TRBD2. Germline CDR1 and CDR2: DFQATT and SNEGSKA (reference sequence). CDR3 length: 14 amino acids. With V trimmed by 5 bases and J by 6 bases, 9 bases remained unmatched. CDR3 in amino acids: CSAARGGPTDTQYF. CDR3 nucleotide sequence: TGCAGTGCTGCGCGGGGGGGACCCACTGATACGCAGTATTTT.

V gene TRBV6-6 combines with J gene TRBJ1-1; the D gene is possibly TRBD1 (6 bases). Germline-derived CDR1 and CDR2 are MNHNY and SVGAGI (reference sequence). The CDR3 spans 15 residues. Deletions cut 0 bases from V and 5 bases from J, with 13 bases between. The CDR3 DNA follows: TGTGCCAGCAGTTACTCGGGGGCCCGGAGTACTGAAGCTTTCTTT. It encodes CASSYSGARSTEAFF.